The 25 T cell receptor beta chains presented below share a single source sample, sequenced in a study of OX40 agonist ivuxolimab in advanced cancers. Repertoires were generated with immunoSEQ multiplex PCR, while TCRdb's copy carries only in-frame clones and drops some. The profile shows just under 85,000 clones, about four fifths of them singletons. Sample: CD4+ or CD8+ T cells sorted from blood, taken in a trial of the OX40 agonist ivuxolimab. Every receptor here comes from an adult with an advanced solid tumor such as melanoma, head and neck, liver or kidney cancer.

This clone was picked up a small number of times. V gene TRBV5-1 combines with J gene TRBJ2-5, with 7 bases that match TRBD1. V trimming: 4 bases; J trimming: 5 bases; junction bases outside the gene matches: 8. This CDR3 is built from 14 residues. Germline-derived CDR1 and CDR2 are SGHRS and YFSETQ. CDR3 nucleotides: TGCGCCAGCAGCCCGGGACAGCTCGGGGAGACCCAGTACTTC. It translates to CASSPGQLGETQYF.

The V and J genes are TRBV7-2 and TRBJ1-5; D uncertain. Germline CDR1 is SGHTA and CDR2 is FQGNSA. V was clipped by 1 base and J by 7 bases, with 11 bases between them. CDR3 length equals 14 residues. The CDR3 reads CASSLGQAHQPQHF. The CDR3 DNA reads TGTGCCAGCAGCTTAGGGCAGGCGCACCAGCCCCAGCATTTT.

A few counts support this clone. The CDR3 region is CASSFRLAGGPTDTQYF. The CDR3 bases are TGTGCCAGCAGCTTTCGGCTAGCGGGGGGGCCGACAGATACGCAGTATTTT. V and J are TRBV7-3 and TRBJ2-3; 12 nucleotides match TRBD2. V shed 3 bases, J shed 3 bases, and the junction held 7 bases outside the gene matches. The CDR3 is made up of 17 amino acids. Germline CDR1 reads SGHTA; CDR2 reads FQGTGA.

V is TRBV19 and J is TRBJ1-3; D remains ambiguous. CDR3 length: 13 amino acids. Trimming cost V 8 bases and J 0 bases, with 8 bases left between them. Germline V gives CDR1 LNHDA, CDR2 SQIVND (reference sequence). Written as DNA, the CDR3 is TGTGCCAGTGCTTACATCTCTGGAAACACCATATATTTT. Translated: CASAYISGNTIYF.

V is TRBV4-3 and J is TRBJ1-6, with a possible D match to TRBD1 (6 bases). The CDR3 length is 16 residues. Germline V gene sequence: CDR1 LGHNA, CDR2 YSLEER. Trimming cost V 3 bases and J 7 bases, with 16 bases left between them. CDR3 DNA: TGCGCCAGCAGCCATCCTCTACGGGGGCAGAATTCACCCCTCCACTTT. Protein product: CASSHPLRGQNSPLHF.

The V call is TRBV28, the J call TRBJ1-2; D is uncertain. Looked up from germline, CDR1 is MDHEN and CDR2 is SYDVKM. CDR3 size: 12 residues. V lost 3 bases to trimming and J lost 0 bases, with 2 bases between them. CDR3: CASSLTNYGYTF. The CDR3 DNA is TGTGCCAGCAGTTTGACTAACTATGGCTACACCTTC.

J is TRBJ1-3 and V is TRBV4-3, with TRBD1 as a possible D gene (5 bases). Germline-derived CDR1 and CDR2 are LGHNA and YSLEER. The CDR3 loop spans 18 amino acids. V lost 4 bases, J lost 0 bases, and 19 bases lay in between. As DNA, the CDR3 is TGCGCCAGCAGCCCGCCCCTTAGTGGGACGGCCTCTGGAAACACCATATATTTT. Its translation is CASSPPLSGTASGNTIYF.

This rearrangement joins TRBV7-3 to TRBJ2-1; tentatively, D is TRBD2 (6 bases). The germline CDR1 and CDR2 sequences are SGHTA and FQGTGA. Trimming took off 2 bases at V and 0 bases at J, with 11 bases between the two ends. The CDR3 covers 16 residues. For the CDR3, the DNA is TGTGCCAGCAGCTTATTAGGCGGGGTCTCCTACAATGAGCAGTTCTTC. Its translation is CASSLLGGVSYNEQFF.

The V call is TRBV7-2, the J call TRBJ2-5, with no clear D. This CDR3 is 14 amino acids long. Germline-derived CDR1 and CDR2 are SGHTA and FQGNSA. Trimming stripped 1 base from V and 2 bases from J, with 8 bases between. The CDR3 protein is CASSLVTSQETQYF. The CDR3 nucleotides read TGTGCCAGCAGCTTAGTGACGTCGCAAGAGACCCAGTACTTC.

The V call is TRBV19, the J call TRBJ2-3; the match to TRBD2 covers 9 bases. The CDR3 has 14 amino acids. Trimming took 4 bases from V and 4 from J; bases not matched to a gene: 3. Germline V gives CDR1 LNHDA, CDR2 SQIVND (reference sequence). The CDR3 coding sequence is TGTGCCAGTAGTAGGACTAGCGACCCAGATACGCAGTATTTT. Protein: CASSRTSDPDTQYF. The whole variable domain, remainder taken from reference TRBV19 and TRBJ2-3, is DGGITQSPKYLFRKEGQNVTLSCEQNLNHDAMYWYRQDPGQGLRLIYYSQIVNDFQKGDIAEGYSVSREKKESFPLTVTSAQKNPTAFYLCASSRTSDPDTQYFGPGTRLTVL.

The V gene is TRBV5-1, the J gene TRBJ2-2; D is possibly TRBD1 or TRBD2 (5 bases each). Trimming removed 8 bases at V and 7 bases at J, with 15 bases between. In germline, CDR1 is SGHRS, CDR2 YFSETQ. The CDR3 runs 13 residues. The CDR3 is CASKGQGDGELFF. The CDR3 DNA reads TGCGCCAGTAAGGGGCAGGGAGACGGGGAGCTGTTTTTT. Combining the CDR3 with reference TRBV5-1 and TRBJ2-2 gives the whole variable domain KAGVTQTPRYLIKTRGQQVTLSCSPISGHRSVSWYQQTPGQGLQFLFEYFSETQRNKGNFPGRFSGRQFSNSRSEMNVSTLELGDSALYLCASKGQGDGELFFGEGSRLTVL.

The chain couples TRBV12-5 to TRBJ1-1; no definite D call. The CDR3 has 15 residues. Trimming left V 5 bases short and J 2 bases short, with 15 bases between. CDR1 is LGHNT and CDR2 is FRNRAP in the germline V gene. The CDR3 reads CASGRNRATNTEAFF. Written as DNA, the CDR3 is TGTGCTAGTGGTAGGAACCGGGCCACCAACACTGAAGCTTTCTTT.

The V and J genes are TRBV11-2 and TRBJ2-4; the match to TRBD1 covers 7 bases. V lost 3 bases to trimming and J lost 0 bases; unmatched junction nucleotides: 8. The CDR3 is made up of 17 amino acids. Germline values: CDR1 SGHAT, CDR2 FQNNGV. The DNA for the CDR3 is TGTGCCAGCAGCTTGGATACAGGGGAGATAGCCAAAAACATTCAGTACTTC. This codes for CASSLDTGEIAKNIQYF.

The chain combines TRBV7-9 with TRBJ1-5; 11 bases are a match to TRBD1. With V trimmed by 5 bases and J by 6 bases, 9 bases remained unmatched. The CDR3 consists of 16 residues. Germline V gene sequence: CDR1 SEHNR, CDR2 FQNEAQ (reference sequence). In nucleotides, the CDR3 is TGTGCCAGCAGCCGATCTGGACAGGGGGCGGCTCAGCCCCAGCATTTT. It specifies CASSRSGQGAAQPQHF.

The CDR3 sequence: CAIRGKGLSPLHF. CDR3 DNA sequence: TGTGCCATCAGGGGAAAAGGCCTTTCACCCCTCCACTTT. The chain uses TRBV28 and TRBJ1-6, with TRBD1 as a possible D gene (6 bases). This CDR3 is 13 amino acids long. From germline, CDR1 is MDHEN and CDR2 SYDVKM. The germline V and J ends were trimmed by 10 bases and 9 bases, with 16 bases remaining between them.

In this sample, this clone turned up a few times. The chain recombines TRBV11-1 with TRBJ2-1; 11 bases are shared with TRBD1. V lost 2 bases and J lost 8; bases outside the gene matches: 8. Germline V gene sequence: CDR1 SGHAT, CDR2 FQDESV (reference sequence). This CDR3 is built from 16 residues. The CDR3 spells CASSLTGTGGADEQFF. DNA of the CDR3: TGTGCCAGCAGCTTAACCGGGACAGGGGGAGCGGATGAGCAGTTCTTC.

The chain is built from TRBV4-2 and TRBJ1-5; perhaps TRBD1 as D (5 bases). The V end lost 0 bases, the J end lost 1 base, and 10 bases lay between the germline ends. The CDR3 contains 16 residues. CDR1 and CDR2 (germline): LGHNA, YNFKEQ. As DNA, the CDR3 is TGTGCCAGCAGCCAAGATGATAACAGGAGCAATCAGCCCCAGCATTTT. It codes for CASSQDDNRSNQPQHF.

The chain employs TRBV5-1 and TRBJ1-2; the match to TRBD1 covers 10 bases. Germline loops: CDR1 SGHRS, CDR2 YFSETQ. The V and J ends lost 4 bases and 2 bases, in that order; junction bases with no gene match: 11. The CDR3 totals 17 residues. This chain's CDR3 is CASSLRQGAKANYGYTF. CDR3 sequence (DNA): TGCGCCAGCAGCCTACGACAGGGGGCCAAAGCGAACTATGGCTACACCTTC.

This chain connects TRBV19 to TRBJ1-1; D is possibly TRBD1 (5 bases). Germline V gene data show CDR1 as LNHDA and CDR2 as SQIVND (reference sequence). Trimming took off 8 bases at V and 7 bases at J, with 17 bases between the two ends. CDR3 size: 13 residues. CDR3 in amino acids: CASFPFWGSEAFF. The CDR3 DNA follows: TGTGCCAGTTTTCCCTTTTGGGGGAGTGAAGCTTTCTTT.

About this clone: At one end, the junction sequence differs from germline, possibly due to a read error. The CDR3 region is CASSLGLAGGKVVVF. DNA for the CDR3: TGTGCCAGCAGTTTGGGACTAGCGGGGGGTAAGGTCGTGGTCTTC. The chain joins TRBV6-6 to TRBJ2-7, with 15 bases matching TRBD2. The CDR3 extends over 15 amino acids. Germline CDR1 reads MNHNY; CDR2 reads SVGAGI (reference sequence).

The V and J genes are TRBV5-1 and TRBJ1-6; 7 bases fit TRBD1. The V gene's germline CDR1 is SGHRS and CDR2 YFSETQ. The CDR3 spans 15 residues. Losses at the gene ends were 0 bases for V and 7 bases for J; bases not matched to a gene: 4. The CDR3 loop is CASSLEGDRNSPLHF. The CDR3 DNA is TGCGCCAGCAGCTTGGAAGGGGACAGAAATTCACCCCTCCACTTT.

DNA for the CDR3: TGCAGCGCGGGACAGGGCACAGATACGCAGTATTTT. Protein sequence: CSAGQGTDTQYF. This sequence joins TRBV29-1 and TRBJ2-3, with 8 bases matching TRBD1. Trimming at V came to 7 bases and at J to 1 base, leaving 1 base not matched to a gene. The length of the CDR3 is 12 residues. Per germline, CDR1 SQVTM and CDR2 ANQGSEA.

The rearrangement joins TRBV7-2 to TRBJ2-1, with 11 positions matching TRBD2. CDR1 and CDR2 (germline): SGHTA, FQGNSA. Trimming at V came to 1 base and at J to 2 bases, leaving 4 bases not matched to a gene. CDR3 size: 17 residues. CDR3 coding DNA: TGTGCCAGCAGCTTAGTCGGGACTAGCGGAGCCTACAATGAGCAGTTCTTC. This translates into CASSLVGTSGAYNEQFF.

The count of this clone is one. This chain joins TRBV10-3 and TRBJ2-3; 9 bases are shared with TRBD2. CDR1 and CDR2 from the germline V gene are ENHRY and SYGVKD. With V trimmed by 8 bases and J by 0 bases, 3 bases remained unmatched. This CDR3 is 14 amino acids long. The CDR3 loop reads CAIVAGGSTDTQYF. Here the CDR3 DNA reads TGTGCCATCGTGGCGGGGGGGAGCACAGATACGCAGTATTTT.

The J gene is TRBJ1-6, the V gene TRBV5-8; 7 bases line up with TRBD1. From germline, CDR1 is SGHTS and CDR2 YDEGEE. V dropped 3 bases and J dropped 7; count of bases not matched to a gene: 10. There are 16 residues in the CDR3. CDR3 loop: CASSYARDSRNSPLHF. CDR3 DNA: TGTGCCAGCAGCTACGCCCGGGACAGCCGGAATTCACCCCTCCACTTT.